These 26 T cell receptor beta chains were sequenced from one sample in a study of low-dose radiotherapy and immunotherapy resistance in tumors. First-strand cDNA relied on TRAV- and TRBV-specific primers spanning alpha and beta chains. PCR amplification of the TCRs was performed with Phusion for about 20 PCR cycles, and it relied on a constant-region primer together with a V-primer adapter. One entry per CDR3 protein, called by TCRdb with MiXCR from the reads. In the table there are 55,000 to 80,000 distinct CDR3 sequences, more than 25% of which are singletons. Time point defined: before trial treatment. This specimen was PBMCs, taken before treatment. Every receptor here comes from a male donor with rectosigmoid adenocarcinoma.

The chain recombines TRBV9 with TRBJ2-7; 12 bases fit TRBD1. Germline loops: CDR1 SGDLS, CDR2 YYNGEE. Trimming cost V 3 bases and J 7 bases; bases outside gene matches: 8. The CDR3 is 15 amino acids. CDR3 in DNA: TGTGCCAGCAGCGCCGGGACAGGGGGCCTTCGGGAGCAGTACTTC. Translation: CASSAGTGGLREQYF.

V gene TRBV19 combines with J gene TRBJ1-5, with D unclear. V was pared by 7 bases and J by 5 bases, with 21 bases between. CDR1 is LNHDA, CDR2 SQIVND, per germline (reference sequence). The CDR3 is made up of 16 amino acids. CDR3 DNA sequence: TGTGCCAGTAACTCCATGTCCCCACTTCTGTATCAGCCCCAGCATTTT. Translated: CASNSMSPLLYQPQHF.

V gene TRBV28 combines with J gene TRBJ1-1, with TRBD1 as a possible D gene (6 bases). Germline CDR1 and CDR2: MDHEN and SYDVKM. The CDR3 has 15 residues. Between the trimmed V and J ends, which lost 2 bases and 3 bases, there was a span of 13 bases. The CDR3 sequence: CASSLRGGGHTEAFF. The CDR3 DNA reads TGTGCCAGCAGTTTAAGGGGGGGCGGTCACACTGAAGCTTTCTTT. Together with reference TRBV28 and TRBJ1-1, the CDR3 gives the full variable domain: DVKVTQSSRYLVKRTGEKVFLECVQDMDHENMFWYRQDPGLGLRLIYFSYDVKMKEKGDIPEGYSVSREKKERFSLILESASTNQTSMYLCASSLRGGGHTEAFFGQGTRLTVV.

This clonotype appeared many times. The J gene is TRBJ2-3, the V gene TRBV29-1; a possible D gene is TRBD2 (7 bases). The CDR3 spans 17 residues. CDR1 and CDR2 from the germline V gene are SQVTM and ANQGSEA. V was cut by 0 bases and J by 8 bases, with 24 bases left in between. The CDR3 sequence: CSVEDPLGGGAQGTQYF. The CDR3 coding sequence is TGCAGCGTTGAAGATCCCCTAGGGGGGGGGGCACAGGGTACGCAGTATTTT.

The table lists this clonotype with many counts. The chain couples TRBV27 to TRBJ2-1; TRBD2 aligns across 14 bases. The CDR3 has 18 residues. V was pared by 2 bases and J by 10 bases, with 13 bases of the junction left unmatched. In germline, CDR1 is MNHEY, CDR2 SMNVEV (reference sequence). DNA for the CDR3: TGTGCCAGCAGTTTAGGGACTAGCGGGAGATCTTGGGCTGTCGAGCAGTTCTTC. Amino acid sequence: CASSLGTSGRSWAVEQFF.

This clonotype was picked up many times. The J gene is TRBJ2-7, the V gene TRBV6-6; 8 nucleotides match TRBD1. J was trimmed by 7 bases and V by 2 bases; bases with no gene match: 7. The CDR3 spans 14 residues. Germline V gene sequence: CDR1 MNHNY, CDR2 SVGAGI (reference sequence). CDR3 in amino acids: CASSYPAGGPEQYF. In DNA form, the CDR3 reads TGTGCCAGCAGTTACCCGGCAGGGGGCCCAGAGCAGTACTTC.

This clonotype occurred a few times. CDR3 in amino acids: CSARIGRAAAGNNIQYF. In DNA, the CDR3 is TGCAGTGCTAGGATCGGCCGGGCGGCGGCGGGTAACAACATTCAGTACTTC. The chain uses TRBV20-1 and TRBJ2-4; perhaps TRBD2 as D (5 bases). The CDR3 covers 17 residues. Germline-derived CDR1 and CDR2 are DFQATT and SNEGSKA (reference sequence). Trimming stripped 3 bases from V and 7 bases from J, with 25 bases between.

The chain employs TRBV21-1 and TRBJ1-3. TRBV21-1 is tagged as a pseudogene. CDR3 length: 17 residues. The CDR3 is CASSKRSAKLSGNTIYF. The CDR3 DNA sequence: TGTGCCAGCAGCAAAAGGTCAGCAAAGCTCTCTGGAAACACCATATATTTT.

In DNA form, the CDR3 reads TGTGCCAGCAGTCCGCCAAACAGGGTATCGGAGGAGACCCAGTACTTC. Translated: CASSPPNRVSEETQYF. The rearrangement joins TRBV2 to TRBJ2-5, with D possibly being TRBD1 (6 bases). The CDR3 extends over 16 amino acids. The V and J ends lost 5 bases and 5 bases respectively, with 21 bases between them. CDR1 and CDR2 from the germline V gene are SNHLY and FYNNEI.

This clonotype was observed at least ten times. The chain recombines TRBV19 with TRBJ2-3, with 11 bases fitting TRBD1. The length of the CDR3 is 16 residues. Germline V lookup: CDR1 LNHDA, CDR2 SQIVND (reference sequence). V dropped 2 bases and J dropped 4; count of bases not matched to a gene: 5. CDR3 loop: CASSIPPGQGADTQYF. The CDR3 DNA sequence: TGTGCCAGTAGTATACCCCCGGGACAGGGGGCAGATACGCAGTATTTT.

This chain connects TRBV28 to TRBJ2-7; weak D call: TRBD2 (6 bases). Germline V CDR1 and CDR2: MDHEN, SYDVKM. The length of the CDR3 is 13 residues. The V end lost 5 bases, the J end lost 6 bases, and 14 bases lay between the germline ends. Written as DNA, the CDR3 is TGTGCCAGCAGTAACTGGGGACTGCCCGAGCAGTACTTC. Translated, it gives CASSNWGLPEQYF. The whole variable domain, remainder taken from reference TRBV28 and TRBJ2-7, is DVKVTQSSRYLVKRTGEKVFLECVQDMDHENMFWYRQDPGLGLRLIYFSYDVKMKEKGDIPEGYSVSREKKERFSLILESASTNQTSMYLCASSNWGLPEQYFGPGTRLTVT.

This clonotype appeared many times. V gene TRBV29-1 combines with J gene TRBJ1-1; D might be TRBD1 (6 bases). This CDR3 is 10 amino acids long. V was clipped by 6 bases and J by 7 bases, with 9 bases between them. The V gene's germline CDR1 is SQVTM and CDR2 ANQGSEA. CDR3 in amino acids: CSVMDSEAFF. Written as DNA, the CDR3 is TGCAGCGTCATGGACAGTGAAGCTTTCTTT.

A remark on this clonotype: A far larger clone is one nucleotide away, so this likely arose from a read error. CDR3 region: CASSLDGLIYGYTF. CDR3 nucleotides: TGTGCCAGCAGCTTGGATGGGTTAATCTATGGCTACACCTTC. The chain recombines TRBV5-3 with TRBJ1-2, with D uncertain. TRBV5-3 is an ORF, with its function uncertain. The CDR3 consists of 14 residues.

This clonotype was counted ten times or more. The J gene is TRBJ2-4, the V gene TRBV5-1; possibly TRBD1 or TRBD2 for D (5 bases each). This CDR3 spans 13 amino acids. The germline gives CDR1 SGHRS, CDR2 YFSETQ. The V gene lost 4 bases and the J gene lost 5 bases, with 10 bases spanning the gap. CDR3 region: CASSQGTENIQYF. The CDR3 coding sequence is TGCGCCAGCAGCCAAGGGACGGAAAACATTCAGTACTTC.

This clonotype has more than one count but fewer than ten. The chain carries TRBV28 and TRBJ1-2; D ambiguous. The ends were cut back, 5 bases at V and 8 bases at J, with 9 bases in the middle. Germline lookup yields CDR1 MDHEN and CDR2 SYDVKM. The CDR3 length is 11 residues. The CDR3 DNA sequence: TGTGCCAGCAGTACCACCAAGGGCTACACCTTC. Translation gives CASSTTKGYTF.

The chain carries TRBV20-1 and TRBJ1-3; the match to TRBD1 covers 9 bases. CDR1 is DFQATT, CDR2 SNEGSKA, per germline (reference sequence). After removal of 1 base from V and 3 bases from J, the junction contained 16 bases not matched to a gene. The length of the CDR3 is 19 residues. The CDR3 is CSARVLPGQGFSGGNTIYF. CDR3 DNA: TGCAGTGCTAGAGTGCTACCGGGACAGGGCTTCTCGGGTGGAAACACCATATATTTT.

Many counts were recorded for this clonotype. The chain combines TRBV15 with TRBJ2-3; a possible D gene is TRBD1 (5 bases). The CDR3 has 15 residues. V gave up 0 bases and J gave up 5 bases, with 12 bases separating them. Germline V gene sequence: CDR1 LNHNV, CDR2 YYDKDF (reference sequence). The CDR3 loop is CATSRDTGAEDTQYF. CDR3 in DNA: TGTGCCACCAGCAGAGATACTGGGGCGGAAGATACGCAGTATTTT. Supplemented by reference TRBV15 and TRBJ2-3, the full variable domain reads DAMVIQNPRYQVTQFGKPVTLSCSQTLNHNVMYWYQQKSSQAPKLLFHYYDKDFNNEADTPDNFQSRRPNTSFCFLDIRSPGLGDTAMYLCATSRDTGAEDTQYFGPGTRLTVL.

This clonotype showed up many times. The V and J genes are TRBV7-9 and TRBJ1-2, with 8 nucleotides matching TRBD1. The CDR3 runs 14 residues. Germline V gene sequence: CDR1 SEHNR, CDR2 FQNEAQ (reference sequence). V trimming: 3 bases; J trimming: 6 bases; junction bases outside the gene matches: 6. In nucleotides, the CDR3 is TGTGCCAGCAGCTTTTCTACAGGGGGAAATGGCTACACCTTC. Protein sequence: CASSFSTGGNGYTF.

This clonotype was found many times. This chain uses TRBV11-3 with TRBJ2-1, with D perhaps given as TRBD1 or TRBD2 (5 bases each). Trimming removed 3 bases from V and 9 bases from J, with 12 bases in between. Germline CDR1 and CDR2: SGHNT and YENEEA. CDR3 length: 13 amino acids. CDR3: CASSFTYGGEQFF. CDR3 bases: TGTGCCAGCAGCTTCACCTATGGGGGTGAGCAGTTCTTC.

This clonotype was seen repeatedly, ten times or more. The rearrangement uses TRBV19 and TRBJ2-1; weak D call: TRBD2 (5 bases). Germline V gene sequence: CDR1 LNHDA, CDR2 SQIVND (reference sequence). Trimming left V 5 bases short and J 3 bases short, with 8 bases between. This CDR3 is built from 13 residues. In nucleotides, the CDR3 is TGTGCCAGTAGTCGGGGTAACTACAATGAGCAGTTCTTC. Its protein product is CASSRGNYNEQFF.

This clonotype was detected only a few times. The rearrangement joins TRBV3-1 to TRBJ2-5; 10 bases fit TRBD2. J was trimmed by 5 bases and V by 4 bases; bases with no gene match: 13. Germline CDR1 LGHDT, CDR2 YNNKEL (reference sequence). CDR3 length equals 17 residues. DNA for the CDR3: TGTGCCAGCAGCCCATCCCGGACGCTAGCGGGGGCGGAGACCCAGTACTTC. This sequence encodes CASSPSRTLAGAETQYF.

The sample holds a few counts of this clonotype. The chain has TRBV2 and TRBJ2-4; D unclear. V lost 7 bases, J lost 0 bases, and 10 bases lay in between. This CDR3 comprises 14 residues. Per germline, CDR1 SNHLY and CDR2 FYNNEI. This chain's CDR3 is CASMQGLAKNIQYF. The CDR3 nucleotides read TGTGCCAGCATGCAAGGGTTAGCCAAAAACATTCAGTACTTC.

This clonotype appeared many times. This chain connects TRBV15 to TRBJ2-3; 12 bases are a match to TRBD2. V was clipped by 4 bases and J by 4 bases; unmatched bases: 6. This CDR3 contains 16 residues. Germline CDR1 is LNHNV and CDR2 is YYDKDF (reference sequence). CDR3 sequence (DNA): TGTGCCACCAGCAAGACTAGCGGGGGAGGGGCAGATACGCAGTATTTT. Amino acid sequence: CATSKTSGGGADTQYF.

In its sample, this clonotype was seen many times. V is TRBV28 and J is TRBJ1-1, with TRBD1 as a possible D gene (5 bases). Trimming took off 3 bases at V and 3 bases at J, with 17 bases between the two ends. CDR1 is MDHEN and CDR2 is SYDVKM in the germline V gene. The CDR3 has 16 residues. The CDR3 loop reads CASSLGSDGGDTEAFF. The CDR3 DNA reads TGTGCCAGCAGTTTGGGTTCGGACGGGGGAGACACTGAAGCTTTCTTT.

This clonotype has at least ten counts. The V gene is TRBV13, the J gene TRBJ2-2; the match to TRBD2 covers 7 bases. Trimming removed 4 bases from V and 1 base from J; junction bases left unmatched: 9. Germline lookup yields CDR1 PRHDT and CDR2 FYEKMQ (reference sequence). The CDR3 has 17 amino acids. The CDR3 here is CASSSGKRGVNTGELFF. CDR3 in DNA: TGTGCCAGCAGCTCGGGGAAACGGGGGGTGAACACCGGGGAGCTGTTTTTT.

This clonotype was observed many times. The chain recombines TRBV18 with TRBJ1-2; no firm D call. Germline V gene data show CDR1 as KGHSH and CDR2 as LQKENI. Deletions cut 2 bases from V and 2 bases from J, with 18 bases between. The CDR3 loop spans 17 amino acids. The CDR3 here is CASSPSSMGLANYGYTF. The CDR3 DNA follows: TGTGCCAGCTCACCATCTTCTATGGGATTGGCAAACTATGGCTACACCTTC.